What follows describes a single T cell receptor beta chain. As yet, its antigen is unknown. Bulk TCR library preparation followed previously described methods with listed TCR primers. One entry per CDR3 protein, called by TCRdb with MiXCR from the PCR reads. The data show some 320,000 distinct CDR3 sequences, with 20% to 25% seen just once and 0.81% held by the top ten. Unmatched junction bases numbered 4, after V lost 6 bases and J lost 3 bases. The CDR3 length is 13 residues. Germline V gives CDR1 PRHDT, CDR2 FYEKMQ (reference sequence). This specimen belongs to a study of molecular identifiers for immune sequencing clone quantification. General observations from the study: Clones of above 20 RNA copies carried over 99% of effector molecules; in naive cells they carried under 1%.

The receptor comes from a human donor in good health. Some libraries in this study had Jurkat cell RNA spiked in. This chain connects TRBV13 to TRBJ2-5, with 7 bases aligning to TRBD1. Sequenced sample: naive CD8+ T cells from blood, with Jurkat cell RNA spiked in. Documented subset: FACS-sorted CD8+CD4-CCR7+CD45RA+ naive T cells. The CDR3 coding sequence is TGTGCCAGCAGACAACAGGGGAAAGAGACCCAGTACTTC. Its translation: CASRQQGKETQYF.